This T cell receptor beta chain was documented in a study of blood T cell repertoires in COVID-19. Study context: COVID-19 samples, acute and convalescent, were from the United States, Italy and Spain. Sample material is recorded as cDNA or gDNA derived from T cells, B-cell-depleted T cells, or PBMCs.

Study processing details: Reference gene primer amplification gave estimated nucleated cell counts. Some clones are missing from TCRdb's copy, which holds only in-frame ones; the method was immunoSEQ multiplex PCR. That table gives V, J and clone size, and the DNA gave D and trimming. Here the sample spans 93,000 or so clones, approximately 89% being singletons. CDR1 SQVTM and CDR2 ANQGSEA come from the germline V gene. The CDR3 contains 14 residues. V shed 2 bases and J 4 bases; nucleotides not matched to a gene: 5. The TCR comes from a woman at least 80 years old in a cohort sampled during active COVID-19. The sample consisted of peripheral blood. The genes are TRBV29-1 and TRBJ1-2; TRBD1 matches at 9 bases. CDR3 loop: CSVETGTGFYGYTF. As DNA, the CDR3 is TGCAGCGTTGAAACCGGGACAGGGTTCTATGGCTACACCTTC.